The 10 T cell receptor beta chains below come from one sample, sequenced in a study of T-cell reconstitution after alpha-beta-depleted transplantation in children. It was with unique molecular identifiers that the TCRbeta library was prepared. TCRdb called the PCR reads again in MiXCR, with one record for every CDR3 protein. The sample has about 590,000 distinct CDR3 sequences; under 15% are singletons. The sample in question was PBMCs, mostly from graft donor cells, obtained 360 days after TCRalphabeta/CD19-depleted stem cell transplant. The receptors come from a male patient under 18 who had a stem cell transplant for acute myeloid leukemia, so the T cells may come from the graft donor.

This chain links TRBV11-2 with TRBJ2-7; unclear D gene. This CDR3 is built from 17 residues. Germline loops: CDR1 SGHAT, CDR2 FQNNGV. The V end lost 0 bases, the J end lost 2 bases, and 17 bases lay between the germline ends. CDR3 nucleotide sequence: TGTGCCAGCAGCTTAGAGTCAAGTTGGCTCGTCCCCTACGAGCAGTACTTC. Translating it yields CASSLESSWLVPYEQYF.

There are a few counts of this clonotype. The V gene is TRBV23-1, the J gene TRBJ2-3; D is ambiguous. TRBV23-1 is placed among ORFs of uncertain function. Trimming took off 0 bases at V and 5 bases at J, with 3 bases between the two ends. CDR3 size: 12 residues. CDR3 DNA: TGCGCCAGCAGTCAATCAAAAGATACGCAGTATTTT. Translating it yields CASSQSKDTQYF.

J is TRBJ2-7 and V is TRBV7-2, with D possibly matching TRBD2 (6 bases). The CDR3 runs to 13 residues. Trimming took off 7 bases at V and 2 bases at J, with 12 bases between the two ends. Germline lookup yields CDR1 SGHTA and CDR2 FQGNSA. Here the CDR3 reads CASTKDYAYEQYF. CDR3 coding DNA: TGTGCCAGCACCAAGGACTATGCCTACGAGCAGTACTTC.

The table lists this clonotype with many counts. The J gene is TRBJ2-7, the V gene TRBV11-2; 8 bases align to TRBD2. Trimming took 5 bases from V and 2 from J; bases not matched to a gene: 20. The germline V gene encodes CDR1 SGHAT and CDR2 FQNNGV. The CDR3 covers 19 residues. Here the CDR3 reads CASSTRPGLGLGGAYEQYF. CDR3 nucleotide sequence: TGTGCCAGCAGCACACGCCCGGGACTAGGGCTAGGGGGAGCCTACGAGCAGTACTTC.

The V call is TRBV20-1, the J call TRBJ2-3; D is perhaps TRBD2 (5 bases). Germline V gene data show CDR1 as DFQATT and CDR2 as SNEGSKA (reference sequence). The CDR3 contains 15 residues. Between the trimmed V and J ends, which lost 0 bases and 0 bases, there was a span of 10 bases. The CDR3 protein is CSAREERRSTDTQYF. CDR3 bases: TGCAGTGCTAGAGAGGAGCGGAGAAGCACAGATACGCAGTATTTT.

The sample holds many counts of this clonotype. The J gene is TRBJ2-7, the V gene TRBV7-9; D gene ambiguous. Trimming removed 1 base from V and 4 bases from J, with 17 bases in between. The V gene's germline CDR1 is SEHNR and CDR2 FQNEAQ (reference sequence). This CDR3 comprises 16 residues. This CDR3 reads CASSLVLSGGPYEQYF. In DNA form, the CDR3 reads TGTGCCAGCAGCTTAGTTTTAAGTGGCGGTCCTTACGAGCAGTACTTC. The full variable domain, rest sourced from reference TRBV7-9 and TRBJ2-7, is DTGVSQNPRHKITKRGQNVTFRCDPISEHNRLYWYRQTLGQGPEFLTYFQNEAQLEKSRLLSDRFSAERPKGSFSTLEIQRTEQGDSAMYLCASSLVLSGGPYEQYFGPGTRLTVT.

This clonotype was seen more than once but under ten times. V gene TRBV6-2 or TRBV6-3 combines with J gene TRBJ2-1; 9 nucleotides agree with TRBD1. This CDR3 has 14 residues. The V segment lost 7 bases and the J segment 8 bases; nucleotides outside the gene matches: 9. The germline V gene encodes CDR1 MNHEY and CDR2 SVGEGT. The CDR3 DNA is TGTGCCAGCACCCCGGGACAGGGATTGTATGAGCAGTTCTTC. It yields the protein CASTPGQGLYEQFF.

The CDR3 bases are TGTGCCACCAGTGATTTCGGCCTAGCGGACACCGGGGAGCTGTTTTTT. Translating gives CATSDFGLADTGELFF. J is TRBJ2-2 and V is TRBV24-1; the match to TRBD2 covers 7 bases. CDR1 is KGHDR and CDR2 is SFDVKD in the germline V gene. This CDR3 region has 16 residues. Unmatched junction bases numbered 4, after V lost 1 base and J lost 3 bases.

The genes are TRBV28 and TRBJ2-7, with D unclear. V was cut by 5 bases and J by 3 bases, with 11 bases left in between. Germline assignment: CDR1 MDHEN and CDR2 SYDVKM. The CDR3 contains 13 residues. The CDR3 is CASSLGNHYEQYF. The CDR3 region has the DNA TGTGCCAGCAGTCTGGGGAATCACTACGAGCAGTACTTC.

V and J are TRBV21-1 and TRBJ2-3; the D call in the table, TRBD1, was not verified against the DNA. TRBV21-1 is a known pseudogene. This CDR3 region has 16 residues. The CDR3 sequence is CASSKGQKGVTDTQYF. CDR3 coding DNA: TGTGCCAGCAGCAAAGGTCAAAAAGGGGTCACAGATACGCAGTATTTT.